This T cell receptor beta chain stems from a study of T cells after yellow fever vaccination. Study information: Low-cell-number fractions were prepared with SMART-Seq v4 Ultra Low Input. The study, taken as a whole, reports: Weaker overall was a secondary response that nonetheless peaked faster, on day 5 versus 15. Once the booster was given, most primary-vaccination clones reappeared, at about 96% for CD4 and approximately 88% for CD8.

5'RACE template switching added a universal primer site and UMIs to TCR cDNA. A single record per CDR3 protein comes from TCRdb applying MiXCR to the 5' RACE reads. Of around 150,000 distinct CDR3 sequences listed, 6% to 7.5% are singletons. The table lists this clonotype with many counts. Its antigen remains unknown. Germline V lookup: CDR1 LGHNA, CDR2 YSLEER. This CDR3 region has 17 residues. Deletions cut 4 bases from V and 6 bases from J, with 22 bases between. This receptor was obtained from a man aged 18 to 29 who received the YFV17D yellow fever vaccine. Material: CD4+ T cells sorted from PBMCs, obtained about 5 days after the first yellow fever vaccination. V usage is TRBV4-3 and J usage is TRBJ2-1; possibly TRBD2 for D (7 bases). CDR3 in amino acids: CASSRLGRGARLNEQFF. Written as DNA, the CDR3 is TGCGCCAGCAGCCGCCTTGGCCGGGGGGCTCGTCTCAATGAGCAGTTCTTC.